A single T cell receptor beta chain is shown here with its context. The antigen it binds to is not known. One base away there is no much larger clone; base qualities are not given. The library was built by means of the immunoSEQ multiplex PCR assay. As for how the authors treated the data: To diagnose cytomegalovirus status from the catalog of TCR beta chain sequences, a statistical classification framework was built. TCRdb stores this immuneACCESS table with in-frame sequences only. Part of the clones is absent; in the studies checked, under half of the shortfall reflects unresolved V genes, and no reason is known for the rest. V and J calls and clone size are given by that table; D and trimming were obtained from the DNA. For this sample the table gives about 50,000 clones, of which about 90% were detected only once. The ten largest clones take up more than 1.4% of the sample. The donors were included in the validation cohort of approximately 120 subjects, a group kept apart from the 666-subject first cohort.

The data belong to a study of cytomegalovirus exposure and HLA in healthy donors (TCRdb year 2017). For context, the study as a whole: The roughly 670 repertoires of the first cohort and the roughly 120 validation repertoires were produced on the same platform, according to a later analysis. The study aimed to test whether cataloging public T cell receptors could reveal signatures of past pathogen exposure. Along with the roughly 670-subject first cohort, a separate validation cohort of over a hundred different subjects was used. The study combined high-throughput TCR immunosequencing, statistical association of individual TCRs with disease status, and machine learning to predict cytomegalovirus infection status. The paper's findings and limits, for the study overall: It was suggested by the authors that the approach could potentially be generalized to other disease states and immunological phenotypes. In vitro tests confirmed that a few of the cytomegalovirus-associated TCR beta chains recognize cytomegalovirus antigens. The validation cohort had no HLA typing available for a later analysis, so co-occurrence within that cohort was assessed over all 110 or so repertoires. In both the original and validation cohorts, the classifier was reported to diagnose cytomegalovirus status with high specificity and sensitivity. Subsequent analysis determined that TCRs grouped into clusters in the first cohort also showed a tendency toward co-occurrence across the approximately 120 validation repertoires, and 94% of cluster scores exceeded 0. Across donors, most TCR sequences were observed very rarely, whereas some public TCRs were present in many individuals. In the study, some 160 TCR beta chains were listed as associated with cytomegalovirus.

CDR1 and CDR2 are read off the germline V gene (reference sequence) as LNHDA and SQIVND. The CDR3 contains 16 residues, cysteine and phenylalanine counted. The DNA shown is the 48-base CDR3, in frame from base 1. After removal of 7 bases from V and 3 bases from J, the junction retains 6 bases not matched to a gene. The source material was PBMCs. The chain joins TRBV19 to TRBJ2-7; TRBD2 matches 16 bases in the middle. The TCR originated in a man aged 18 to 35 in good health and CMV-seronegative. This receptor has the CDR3 CASTLGLAGGIYEQYF. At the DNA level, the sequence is TGTGCCAGTACCTTGGGACTAGCGGGGGGGATCTACGAGCAGTACTTC.